The entry below gives a single TCR beta chain sequence along with its context. In the source study's methods: Reference gene primer amplification in the assay estimated nucleated cell counts. Method: immunoSEQ multiplex PCR; TCRdb's copy keeps in-frame clones and lacks some. From that table come the V and J calls and clone size; the DNA was used to work out D and trimming. The sample records over 120,000 clones, about 92% being singletons. This record belongs to a study of blood T cell repertoires in COVID-19. About the research overall: PBMCs, B-cell-depleted T cells, or T cells were the source of the cDNA or gDNA that made up the material.

The CDR3 contains 15 residues. With 10 bases removed from V and 5 bases from J, the gap between germline ends came to 23 bases. Germline CDR1 reads ENHRY; CDR2 reads SYGVKD. Sequenced input: peripheral blood. This clonotype was sampled from a human donor in a cohort sampled during active COVID-19. The chain combines TRBV10-3 with TRBJ1-2; a possible D gene is TRBD1 (6 bases). CDR3 sequence (DNA): TGTGCCACCCGTGGGGGCTACAGGGCCCCTTATGGCTACACCTTC. This codes for CATRGGYRAPYGYTF.